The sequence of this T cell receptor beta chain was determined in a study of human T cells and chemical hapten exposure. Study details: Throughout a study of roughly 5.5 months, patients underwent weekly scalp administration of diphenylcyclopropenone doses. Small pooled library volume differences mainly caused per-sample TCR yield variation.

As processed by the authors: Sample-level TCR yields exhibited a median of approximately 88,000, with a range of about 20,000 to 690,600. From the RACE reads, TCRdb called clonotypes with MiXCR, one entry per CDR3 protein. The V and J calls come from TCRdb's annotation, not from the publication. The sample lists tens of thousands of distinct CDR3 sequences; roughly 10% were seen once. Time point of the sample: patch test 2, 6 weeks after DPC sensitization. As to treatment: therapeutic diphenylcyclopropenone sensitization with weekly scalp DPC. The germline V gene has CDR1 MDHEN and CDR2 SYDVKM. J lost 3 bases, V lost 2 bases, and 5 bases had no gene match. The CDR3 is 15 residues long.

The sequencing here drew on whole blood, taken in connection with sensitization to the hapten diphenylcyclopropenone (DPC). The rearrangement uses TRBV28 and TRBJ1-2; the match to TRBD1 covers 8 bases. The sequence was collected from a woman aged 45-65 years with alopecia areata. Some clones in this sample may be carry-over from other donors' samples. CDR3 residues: CASSLTRQGYYGYTF. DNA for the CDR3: TGTGCCAGCAGTTTAACCCGACAGGGGTACTATGGCTACACCTTC.